The 18 T cell receptor beta chains reported below all come from one sample, sequenced in a study of OX40 agonist ivuxolimab in advanced cancers. Some clones are missing from TCRdb's copy, which holds only in-frame ones; the method was immunoSEQ multiplex PCR. The sample lists under 150,000 clones, 85% to 95% occurring once. The starting material was CD4+ or CD8+ T cells sorted from blood, obtained in a trial of the OX40 agonist ivuxolimab. These receptors were obtained from an adult with an advanced solid tumor such as melanoma, head and neck, liver or kidney cancer.

The V and J genes are TRBV28 and TRBJ2-1, with TRBD2 matching over 9 bases. The CDR3 is 14 residues long. Germline lookup yields CDR1 MDHEN and CDR2 SYDVKM. V gave up 4 bases and J gave up 8 bases; unmatched junction bases: 6. The CDR3 protein is CASSSGTSRDEQFF. DNA of the CDR3: TGTGCCAGCAGTTCGGGGACTAGCAGGGATGAGCAGTTCTTC.

The gene calls are TRBV10-1 and TRBJ1-1; 10 bases agree with TRBD1. Germline CDR1 reads WNHNN; CDR2 reads SYGVQD (reference sequence). CDR3 size: 14 residues. V trimming: 4 bases; J trimming: 5 bases; junction bases outside the gene matches: 4. The CDR3 protein is CASSAGTGVTEAFF. Written as DNA, the CDR3 is TGCGCCAGCAGTGCCGGGACAGGGGTAACTGAAGCTTTCTTT.

This chain uses TRBV6-5 with TRBJ1-1, with a tentative D call TRBD1 (5 bases). Germline V gives CDR1 MNHEY, CDR2 SVGAGI. This CDR3 has 13 amino acids. Trimming stripped 4 bases from V and 1 base from J, with 7 bases between. The CDR3 reads CASSFGGNTEAFF. The CDR3 DNA sequence: TGTGCCAGCAGTTTTGGGGGGAACACTGAAGCTTTCTTT.

The chain carries TRBV5-1 and TRBJ1-1, with 8 bases fitting TRBD1. The junction had 8 bases not matched to a gene; V was cut back by 4 bases and J by 3 bases. This CDR3 has 15 amino acids. Germline CDR1 is SGHRS and CDR2 is YFSETQ. The CDR3 nucleotides read TGCGCCAGCAGCAGGGGACAGGAGAAGTACACTGAAGCTTTCTTT. This encodes CASSRGQEKYTEAFF. The full variable domain, completed using reference TRBV5-1 and TRBJ1-1, is KAGVTQTPRYLIKTRGQQVTLSCSPISGHRSVSWYQQTPGQGLQFLFEYFSETQRNKGNFPGRFSGRQFSNSRSEMNVSTLELGDSALYLCASSRGQEKYTEAFFGQGTRLTVV.

This clone has only a few counts. The genes are TRBV5-4 and TRBJ1-1, with D perhaps matching TRBD1 (6 bases). Trimming cost V 0 bases and J 1 base, with 10 bases left between them. CDR3 length: 15 amino acids. Germline V lookup: CDR1 SGHNT, CDR2 YYREEE (reference sequence). Written as DNA, the CDR3 is TGTGCCAGCAGCTTGGGGGGGCTCGGGAACACTGAAGCTTTCTTT. The encoded protein is CASSLGGLGNTEAFF.

This sequence joins TRBV6-1 and TRBJ2-3; 7 bases align to TRBD2. This CDR3 spans 17 amino acids. Trimming removed 4 bases from V and 4 bases from J; junction bases left unmatched: 14. Germline assignment: CDR1 MNHNS and CDR2 SASEGT. The CDR3 region has the DNA TGTGCCAGCAGTGCCTCCATTGCTAGCGGACCGGCAGATACGCAGTATTTT. It is translated as CASSASIASGPADTQYF.

The J gene is TRBJ1-3, the V gene TRBV5-1, with TRBD1 matching over 7 bases. CDR1 and CDR2 from the germline V gene are SGHRS and YFSETQ. This CDR3 contains 13 residues. The V segment lost 4 bases and the J segment 10 bases; nucleotides outside the gene matches: 8. The CDR3 sequence: CASSPGTAGTIYF. In DNA, the CDR3 is TGCGCCAGCAGCCCCGGGACAGCCGGGACCATATATTTT.

The genes are TRBV11-2 and TRBJ2-7; TRBD1 matches at 8 bases. The CDR3 is made up of 17 amino acids. Germline CDR1 SGHAT, CDR2 FQNNGV. The trim removed 1 base at V and 2 bases at J, leaving 10 bases unmatched. In DNA form, the CDR3 reads TGTGCCAGCAGCTTAGCCCCTCACAGGGGGTTTCCCTACGAGCAGTACTTC. The encoded protein is CASSLAPHRGFPYEQYF. Full variable domain (missing parts from reference TRBV11-2 and TRBJ2-7): EAGVAQSPRYKIIEKRQSVAFWCNPISGHATLYWYQQILGQGPKLLIQFQNNGVVDDSQLPKDRFSAERLKGVDSTLKIQPAKLEDSAVYLCASSLAPHRGFPYEQYFGPGTRLTVT.

The chain joins TRBV11-2 to TRBJ1-2, with D tentatively TRBD1 (6 bases). The length of the CDR3 is 15 residues. V was pared by 4 bases and J by 0 bases, with 12 bases between. From germline, CDR1 is SGHAT and CDR2 FQNNGV. CDR3: CASSSQTGTNYGYTF. The CDR3 coding sequence is TGTGCCAGCAGCTCACAGACAGGAACTAACTATGGCTACACCTTC.

This chain uses TRBV7-8 with TRBJ1-5; D is uncertain. CDR1 SGHVS and CDR2 FQNEAQ come from the germline V gene. Trimming cost V 1 base and J 0 bases, with 19 bases left between them. The CDR3 runs 19 residues. CDR3 nucleotide sequence: TGTGCCAGCAGCTTAGACGGGATGGAGATTTTGGATAGCAATCAGCCCCAGCATTTT. This codes for CASSLDGMEILDSNQPQHF.

This clone was recorded a few times. The chain is built from TRBV25-1 and TRBJ1-4, with D uncertain. CDR3 size: 14 residues. Germline V CDR1 and CDR2: MGHDK, SYGVNS. V was pared by 3 bases and J by 7 bases, with 12 bases between. Here the CDR3 DNA reads TGTGCCAGCAGTGACGGAGGGTCAGGTGAAAAACTGTTTTTT. Translated: CASSDGGSGEKLFF.

The V call is TRBV5-1, the J call TRBJ2-7; 7 bases match TRBD1. V lost 4 bases and J lost 2; bases outside the gene matches: 3. The CDR3 spans 13 residues. Germline V gives CDR1 SGHRS, CDR2 YFSETQ. CDR3 nucleotide sequence: TGCGCCAGCAGCCGACAGGGTCCCTACGAGCAGTACTTC. The encoded protein is CASSRQGPYEQYF.

The chain links TRBV5-1 to TRBJ1-2; 8 nucleotides match TRBD1. Germline trimming cut 0 bases from V and 4 bases from J; bases unmatched to any gene: 11. The CDR3 spans 17 residues. In germline, CDR1 is SGHRS, CDR2 YFSETQ. The CDR3 reads CASSLEDGTGDTYGYTF. CDR3 coding DNA: TGCGCCAGCAGCTTGGAGGACGGGACAGGCGATACCTATGGCTACACCTTC.

The chain combines TRBV5-1 with TRBJ2-1; TRBD1 matches 9 bases. This CDR3 has 18 residues. Unmatched junction bases numbered 13, after V lost 4 bases and J lost 2 bases. Germline V CDR1 and CDR2: SGHRS, YFSETQ. In nucleotides, the CDR3 is TGCGCCAGCAGCCCCATAGCCCCGGGACAGGGCGCCTACAATGAGCAGTTCTTC. This translates into CASSPIAPGQGAYNEQFF.

The DNA of the CDR3 is TGTGCCAGCAGCAAAACCGGGACTAGCGGGAGGGGGAGAAACAATGAGCAGTTCTTC. Translation gives CASSKTGTSGRGRNNEQFF. V is TRBV21-1 and J is TRBJ2-1; TRBD2 was called by the table and not checked on the DNA. TRBV21-1 is labeled a pseudogene. This CDR3 comprises 19 residues.

The chain uses TRBV10-1 and TRBJ2-1; D is perhaps TRBD2 (7 bases). The CDR3 length is 17 residues. In germline, CDR1 is WNHNN, CDR2 SYGVQD (reference sequence). V gave up 0 bases and J gave up 2 bases, with 14 bases separating them. The CDR3 sequence: CASSESGGGGTYNEQFF. The CDR3 nucleotides read TGCGCCAGCAGTGAGTCGGGAGGGGGGGGGACCTACAATGAGCAGTTCTTC.

The chain links TRBV6-6 to TRBJ2-1; D remains ambiguous. The CDR3 totals 12 residues. Germline values: CDR1 MNHNY, CDR2 SVGAGI (reference sequence). V was clipped by 6 bases and J by 4 bases, with 7 bases between them. The CDR3 loop is CASSPSYNEQFF. The CDR3 DNA reads as TGTGCCAGCAGCCCCAGTTACAATGAGCAGTTCTTC.

The V gene is TRBV5-4, the J gene TRBJ2-3; 13 bases match TRBD2. The germline gives CDR1 SGHNT, CDR2 YYREEE (reference sequence). The junction had 6 bases not matched to a gene; V was cut back by 4 bases and J by 4 bases. This CDR3 spans 16 amino acids. In DNA, the CDR3 is TGTGCCAGCAGCCTGCTACTAGCGGGAGGGTCAGATACGCAGTATTTT. Amino acids: CASSLLLAGGSDTQYF.